This T cell receptor beta chain appears in the sequencing data of a study of CD8 T cells in ankylosing spondylitis. Findings and limits, study-wide: Disease-linked clones proved CD8+ and comparatively uncommon in peripheral blood.

After removal of 4 bases from V and 2 bases from J, the junction contained 4 bases not matched to a gene. The V gene's germline CDR1 is DFQATT and CDR2 SNEGSKA (reference sequence). CDR3 size: 13 residues. A note on this clonotype: What it binds is unknown.

Making use of molecular barcodes, quantitative 5'-RACE generated TCR beta libraries. Using its own MiXCR run on the 5' RACE reads, TCRdb lists one record per CDR3 protein. The table lists 250,000 or so distinct CDR3 sequences, about 24% of them singletons, with around 0.64% in the top ten. Sequences were obtained from blood, either unsorted or a sorted T cell fraction (not recorded which). This TCR derives from a male donor with ankylosing spondylitis or in good health (not recorded which). This chain connects TRBV20-1 to TRBJ2-5, with TRBD1 identical over 7 bases. The CDR3 nucleotides read TGCAGTGCTACGGGACAGCGGCAAGAGACCCAGTACTTC. Its translation is CSATGQRQETQYF.